This T cell receptor beta chain was documented in a study of blood T cell repertoires in COVID-19. Participants spanned ages about 18 to 90 years and resided in roughly 22 US areas. The method was immunoSEQ multiplex PCR; TCRdb's version includes in-frame clones alone and lacks a portion of them. The data hold a few hundred thousand clones, with around 86% observed a single time. This clone was seen a few times. This CDR3 comprises 15 residues. V shed 2 bases and J shed 1 base, with 11 bases lying between them. Germline V gene lookup returns CDR1 KGHSH and CDR2 LQKENI. Sequencing was done on a sample of PBMCs or T cells enriched from blood (not recorded which). The rearrangement uses TRBV18 and TRBJ1-1, with D possibly being TRBD1 (5 bases). This sequence was found in a woman between 45 and 60 years old who had recovered from COVID-19. The CDR3: CASSPMGGENTEAFF. DNA for the CDR3: TGTGCCAGCTCACCAATGGGGGGGGAGAACACTGAAGCTTTCTTT.